This T cell receptor (beta chain) was captured by sequencing in a study of T cell responses to AZD1222 COVID-19 vaccine. Here immunoSEQ multiplex PCR was the method, and the copy in TCRdb shows in-frame clones only, minus some. Of some 120,000 clones listed, almost 90% were seen once; the top ten hold about a tenth. Findings of the study overall: Donors in the cohort were predominantly white British and more often female, and clonal diversity was possibly underestimated. When two AZD1222 doses had been given, Spike-specific TCR breadth and depth rose. Across spike, vaccine-associated CD4 TCRs were found, dominant at 160-218 and 743-854. Repertoire sampling happened only post peak T cell response.

As for this clone: Its antigen is not known.

The specimen comprised peripheral blood, sampled on day 0 of AZD1222 vaccination. The origin of this receptor is an adult in good health.

The CDR3 reads CASSYGGSYNEQFF. CDR3 coding DNA: TGTGCCAGCAGTTACGGAGGCTCCTACAATGAGCAGTTCTTC. The chain carries TRBV6-2 or TRBV6-3 and TRBJ2-1, with D maybe TRBD2 (5 bases). The CDR3 runs to 14 residues. Germline V gene data show CDR1 as MNHEY and CDR2 as SVGEGT. The germline V and J ends were trimmed by 2 bases and 0 bases, with 5 bases remaining between them.